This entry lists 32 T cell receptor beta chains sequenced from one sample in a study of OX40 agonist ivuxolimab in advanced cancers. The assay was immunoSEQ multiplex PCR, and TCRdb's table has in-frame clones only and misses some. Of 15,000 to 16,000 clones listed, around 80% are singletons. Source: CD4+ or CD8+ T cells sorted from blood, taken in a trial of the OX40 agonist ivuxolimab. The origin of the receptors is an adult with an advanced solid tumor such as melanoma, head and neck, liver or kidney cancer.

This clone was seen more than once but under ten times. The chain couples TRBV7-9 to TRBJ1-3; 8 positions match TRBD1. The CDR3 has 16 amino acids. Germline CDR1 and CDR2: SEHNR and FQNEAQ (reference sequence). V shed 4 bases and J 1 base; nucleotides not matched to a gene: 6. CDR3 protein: CASSSEQGASGNTIYF. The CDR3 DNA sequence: TGTGCCAGCAGCTCTGAGCAGGGGGCTTCTGGAAACACCATATATTTT.

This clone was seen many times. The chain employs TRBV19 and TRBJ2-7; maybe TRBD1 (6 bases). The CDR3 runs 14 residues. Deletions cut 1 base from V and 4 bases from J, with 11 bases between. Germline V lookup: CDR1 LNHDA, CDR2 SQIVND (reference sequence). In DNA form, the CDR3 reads TGTGCCAGTAGTATAGTTGCAGGGGCGTACGAGCAGTACTTC. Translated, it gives CASSIVAGAYEQYF. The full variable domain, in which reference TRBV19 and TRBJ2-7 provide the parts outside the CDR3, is DGGITQSPKYLFRKEGQNVTLSCEQNLNHDAMYWYRQDPGQGLRLIYYSQIVNDFQKGDIAEGYSVSREKKESFPLTVTSAQKNPTAFYLCASSIVAGAYEQYFGPGTRLTVT.

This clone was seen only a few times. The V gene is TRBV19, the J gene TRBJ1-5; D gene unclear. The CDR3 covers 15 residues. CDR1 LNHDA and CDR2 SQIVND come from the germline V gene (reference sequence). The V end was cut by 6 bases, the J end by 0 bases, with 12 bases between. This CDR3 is CASRPDGYSNQPQHF. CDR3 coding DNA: TGTGCCAGTAGACCCGACGGATATAGCAATCAGCCCCAGCATTTT.

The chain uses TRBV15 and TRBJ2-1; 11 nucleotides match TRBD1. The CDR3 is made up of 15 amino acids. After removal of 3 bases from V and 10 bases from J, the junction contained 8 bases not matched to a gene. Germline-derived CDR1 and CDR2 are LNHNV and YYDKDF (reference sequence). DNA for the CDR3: TGTGCCACCAGCAGCCGGGACAGGGGGGATCGGGAGCAGTTCTTC. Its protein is CATSSRDRGDREQFF.

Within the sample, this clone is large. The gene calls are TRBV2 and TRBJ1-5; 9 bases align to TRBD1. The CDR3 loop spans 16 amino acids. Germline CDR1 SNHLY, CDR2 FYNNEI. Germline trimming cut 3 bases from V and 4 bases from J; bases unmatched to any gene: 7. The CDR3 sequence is CASSDNPTGGNQPQHF. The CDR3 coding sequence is TGTGCCAGCAGTGATAACCCGACAGGGGGAAATCAGCCCCAGCATTTT.

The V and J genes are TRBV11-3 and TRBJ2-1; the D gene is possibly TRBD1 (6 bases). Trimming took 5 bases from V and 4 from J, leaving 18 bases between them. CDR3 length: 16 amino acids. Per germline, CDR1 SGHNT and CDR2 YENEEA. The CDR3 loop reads CASSPNGDNLYNEQFF. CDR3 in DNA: TGTGCCAGCAGCCCCAATGGGGACAACCTATACAATGAGCAGTTCTTC.

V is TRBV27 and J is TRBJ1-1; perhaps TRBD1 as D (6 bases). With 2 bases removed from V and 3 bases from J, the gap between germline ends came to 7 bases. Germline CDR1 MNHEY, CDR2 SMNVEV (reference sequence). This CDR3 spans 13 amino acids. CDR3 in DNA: TGTGCCAGCAGTTTACAGGGGTACACTGAAGCTTTCTTT. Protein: CASSLQGYTEAFF.

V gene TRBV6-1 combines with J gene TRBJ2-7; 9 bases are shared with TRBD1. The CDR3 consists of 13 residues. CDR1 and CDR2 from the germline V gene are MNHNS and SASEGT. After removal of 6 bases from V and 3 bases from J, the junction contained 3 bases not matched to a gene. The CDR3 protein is CASRGQGLYEQYF. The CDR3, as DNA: TGTGCCAGCAGAGGACAGGGGCTCTACGAGCAGTACTTC.

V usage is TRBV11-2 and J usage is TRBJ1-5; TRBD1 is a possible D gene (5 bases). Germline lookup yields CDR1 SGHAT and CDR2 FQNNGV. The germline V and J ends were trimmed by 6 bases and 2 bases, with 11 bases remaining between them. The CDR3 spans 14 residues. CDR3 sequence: CASSWGDGNQPQHF. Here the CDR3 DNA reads TGTGCCAGCAGTTGGGGGGACGGCAATCAGCCCCAGCATTTT.

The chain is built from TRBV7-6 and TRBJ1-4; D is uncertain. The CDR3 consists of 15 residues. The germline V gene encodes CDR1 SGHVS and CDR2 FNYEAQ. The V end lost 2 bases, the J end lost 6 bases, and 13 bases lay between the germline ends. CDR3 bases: TGTGCCAGCAGCTTATGGGAGGGAGCGGATGAAAAACTGTTTTTT. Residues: CASSLWEGADEKLFF.

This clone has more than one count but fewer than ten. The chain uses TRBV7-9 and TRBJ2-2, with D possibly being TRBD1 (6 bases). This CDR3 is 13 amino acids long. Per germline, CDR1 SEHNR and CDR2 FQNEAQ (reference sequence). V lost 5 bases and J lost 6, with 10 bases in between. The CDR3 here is CASSTDSSGELFF. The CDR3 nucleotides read TGTGCCAGCAGCACGGACAGTTCCGGGGAGCTGTTTTTT.

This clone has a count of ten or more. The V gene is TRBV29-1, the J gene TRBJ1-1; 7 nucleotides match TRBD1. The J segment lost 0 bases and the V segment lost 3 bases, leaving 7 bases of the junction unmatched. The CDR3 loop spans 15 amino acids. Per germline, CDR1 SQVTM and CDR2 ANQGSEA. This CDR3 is CSVDLSTGLNTEAFF. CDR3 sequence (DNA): TGCAGCGTTGACCTGTCGACAGGGCTGAACACTGAAGCTTTCTTT.

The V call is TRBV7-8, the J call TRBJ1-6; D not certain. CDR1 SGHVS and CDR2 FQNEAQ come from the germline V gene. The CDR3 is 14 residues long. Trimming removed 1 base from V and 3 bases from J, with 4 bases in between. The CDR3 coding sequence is TGTGCCAGCAGCTTAGACAGCTATAATTCACCCCTCCACTTT. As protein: CASSLDSYNSPLHF.

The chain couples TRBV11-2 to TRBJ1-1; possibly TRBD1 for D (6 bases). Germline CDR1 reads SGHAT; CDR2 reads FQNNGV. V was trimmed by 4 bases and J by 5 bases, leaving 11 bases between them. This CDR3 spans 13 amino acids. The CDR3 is CASSYEGGTEAFF. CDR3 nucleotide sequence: TGTGCCAGCAGCTACGAGGGGGGAACTGAAGCTTTCTTT.

The CDR3 DNA sequence: TGTGCCAGCAGTTTAAGTGACCGACCCTACGAGCAGTACTTC. The encoded protein is CASSLSDRPYEQYF. This chain uses TRBV27 with TRBJ2-7; D unclear. This CDR3 is built from 14 residues. Trimming took 2 bases from V and 2 from J, leaving 10 bases between them. Germline V lookup: CDR1 MNHEY, CDR2 SMNVEV (reference sequence).

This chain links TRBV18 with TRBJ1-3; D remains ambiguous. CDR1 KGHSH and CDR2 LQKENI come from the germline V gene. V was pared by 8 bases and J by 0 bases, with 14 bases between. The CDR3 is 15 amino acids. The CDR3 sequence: CASPAPGSSGNTIYF. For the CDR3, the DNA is TGTGCCAGCCCCGCCCCTGGGAGCTCTGGAAACACCATATATTTT.

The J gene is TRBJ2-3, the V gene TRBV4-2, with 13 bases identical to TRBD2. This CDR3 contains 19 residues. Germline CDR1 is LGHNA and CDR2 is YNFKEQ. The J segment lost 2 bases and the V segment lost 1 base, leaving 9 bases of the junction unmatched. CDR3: CASSQAPSGLAGPTDTQYF. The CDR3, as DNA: TGTGCCAGCAGCCAAGCACCCTCGGGACTAGCGGGACCCACAGATACGCAGTATTTT.

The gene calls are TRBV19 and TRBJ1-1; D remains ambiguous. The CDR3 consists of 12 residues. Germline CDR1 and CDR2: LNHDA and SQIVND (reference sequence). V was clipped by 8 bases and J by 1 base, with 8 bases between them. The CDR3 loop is CASVEGNTEAFF. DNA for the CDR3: TGTGCCAGTGTCGAAGGGAACACTGAAGCTTTCTTT. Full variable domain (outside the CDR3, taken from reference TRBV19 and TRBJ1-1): DGGITQSPKYLFRKEGQNVTLSCEQNLNHDAMYWYRQDPGQGLRLIYYSQIVNDFQKGDIAEGYSVSREKKESFPLTVTSAQKNPTAFYLCASVEGNTEAFFGQGTRLTVV.

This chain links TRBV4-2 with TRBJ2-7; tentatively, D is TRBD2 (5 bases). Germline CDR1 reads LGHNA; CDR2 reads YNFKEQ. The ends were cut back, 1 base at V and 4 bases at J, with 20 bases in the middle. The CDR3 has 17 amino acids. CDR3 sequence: CASSQATVPDSVYEQYF. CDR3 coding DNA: TGTGCCAGCAGCCAAGCAACCGTCCCGGACTCGGTATACGAGCAGTACTTC.

CDR3 amino acids: CASSQAHGDEQYF. In nucleotides, the CDR3 is TGCGCCAGCAGCCAAGCCCACGGGGACGAGCAGTACTTC. The chain uses TRBV4-3 and TRBJ2-7, with a weak D call TRBD2 (5 bases). The V gene's germline CDR1 is LGHNA and CDR2 YSLEER. V was cut by 1 base and J by 5 bases, with 9 bases left in between. The CDR3 contains 13 residues.

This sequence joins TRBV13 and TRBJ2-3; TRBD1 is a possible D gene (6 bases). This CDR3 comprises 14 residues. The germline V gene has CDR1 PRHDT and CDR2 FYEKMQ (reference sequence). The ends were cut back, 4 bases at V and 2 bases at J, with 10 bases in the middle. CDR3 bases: TGTGCCAGCAGCTCCAGGACAGACACAGATACGCAGTATTTT. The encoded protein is CASSSRTDTDTQYF.

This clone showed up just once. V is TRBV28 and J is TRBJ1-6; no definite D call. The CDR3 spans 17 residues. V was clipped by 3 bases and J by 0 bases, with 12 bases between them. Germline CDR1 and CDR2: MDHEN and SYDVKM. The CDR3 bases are TGTGCCAGCAGTTTTCTGAGCCCGGGCTCCTATAATTCACCCCTCCACTTT. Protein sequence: CASSFLSPGSYNSPLHF.

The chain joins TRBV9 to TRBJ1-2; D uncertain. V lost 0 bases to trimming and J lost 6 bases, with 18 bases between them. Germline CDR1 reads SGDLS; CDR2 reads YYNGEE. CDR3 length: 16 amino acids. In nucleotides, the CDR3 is TGTGCCAGCAGCGTAGCTCAAACCCTCAAAGGAGATGGCTACACCTTC. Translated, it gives CASSVAQTLKGDGYTF.

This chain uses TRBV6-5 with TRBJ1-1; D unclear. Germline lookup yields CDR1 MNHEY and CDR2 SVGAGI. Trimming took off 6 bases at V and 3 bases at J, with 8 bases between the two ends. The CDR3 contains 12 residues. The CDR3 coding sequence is TGTGCCAGCAGAACCTCTTACACTGAAGCTTTCTTT. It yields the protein CASRTSYTEAFF.

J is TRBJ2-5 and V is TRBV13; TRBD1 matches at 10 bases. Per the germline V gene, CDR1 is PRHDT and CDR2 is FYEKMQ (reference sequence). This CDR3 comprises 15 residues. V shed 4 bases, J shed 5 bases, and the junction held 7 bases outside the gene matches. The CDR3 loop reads CASSSRDRGEETQYF. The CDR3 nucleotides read TGTGCCAGCAGCTCGAGGGACAGGGGAGAGGAGACCCAGTACTTC.

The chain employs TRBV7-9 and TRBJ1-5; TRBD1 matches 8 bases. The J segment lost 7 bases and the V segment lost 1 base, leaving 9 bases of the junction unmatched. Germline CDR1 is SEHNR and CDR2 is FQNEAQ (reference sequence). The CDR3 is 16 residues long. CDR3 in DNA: TGTGCCAGCAGCTTAGTGTCAGGACAGGGAAGGCAGCCCCAGCATTTT. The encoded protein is CASSLVSGQGRQPQHF.

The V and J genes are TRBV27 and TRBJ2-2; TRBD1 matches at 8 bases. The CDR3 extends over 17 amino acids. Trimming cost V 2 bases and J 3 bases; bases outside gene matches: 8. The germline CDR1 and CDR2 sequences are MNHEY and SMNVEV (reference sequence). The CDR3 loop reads CASSLGQGGLYTGELFF. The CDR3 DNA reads TGTGCCAGCAGTTTAGGACAGGGAGGACTCTACACCGGGGAGCTGTTTTTT.

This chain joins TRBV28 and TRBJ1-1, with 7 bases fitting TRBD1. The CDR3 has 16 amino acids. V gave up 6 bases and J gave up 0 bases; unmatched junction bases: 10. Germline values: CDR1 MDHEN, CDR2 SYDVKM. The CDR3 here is CASRSLGGPMNTEAFF. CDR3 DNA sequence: TGTGCCAGCAGATCCTTAGGGGGCCCTATGAACACTGAAGCTTTCTTT.

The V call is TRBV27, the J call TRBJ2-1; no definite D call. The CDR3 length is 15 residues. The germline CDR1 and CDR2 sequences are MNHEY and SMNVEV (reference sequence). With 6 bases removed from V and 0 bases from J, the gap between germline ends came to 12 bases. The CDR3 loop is CASRARGNSYNEQFF. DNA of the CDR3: TGTGCCAGCAGGGCCCGCGGAAACTCCTACAATGAGCAGTTCTTC.

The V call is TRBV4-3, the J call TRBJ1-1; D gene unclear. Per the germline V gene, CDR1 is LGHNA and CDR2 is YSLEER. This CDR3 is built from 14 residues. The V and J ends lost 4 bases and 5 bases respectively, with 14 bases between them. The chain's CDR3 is CASSLVREGTEAFF. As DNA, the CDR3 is TGCGCCAGCAGCCTGGTTAGGGAAGGGACTGAAGCTTTCTTT.

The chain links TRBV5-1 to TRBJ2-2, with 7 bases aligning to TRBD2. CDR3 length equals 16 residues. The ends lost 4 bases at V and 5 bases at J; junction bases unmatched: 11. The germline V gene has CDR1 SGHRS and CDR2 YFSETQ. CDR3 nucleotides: TGCGCCAGCAGCCGAGGGACTAATGACAGAACCGGGGAGCTGTTTTTT. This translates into CASSRGTNDRTGELFF.

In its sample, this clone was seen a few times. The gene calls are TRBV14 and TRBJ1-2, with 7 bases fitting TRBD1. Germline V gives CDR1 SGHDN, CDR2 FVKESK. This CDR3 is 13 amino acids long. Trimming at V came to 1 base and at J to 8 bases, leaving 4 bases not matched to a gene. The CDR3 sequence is CASSQVQGYGYTF. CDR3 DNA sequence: TGTGCCAGCAGCCAAGTACAGGGGTACGGCTACACCTTC.